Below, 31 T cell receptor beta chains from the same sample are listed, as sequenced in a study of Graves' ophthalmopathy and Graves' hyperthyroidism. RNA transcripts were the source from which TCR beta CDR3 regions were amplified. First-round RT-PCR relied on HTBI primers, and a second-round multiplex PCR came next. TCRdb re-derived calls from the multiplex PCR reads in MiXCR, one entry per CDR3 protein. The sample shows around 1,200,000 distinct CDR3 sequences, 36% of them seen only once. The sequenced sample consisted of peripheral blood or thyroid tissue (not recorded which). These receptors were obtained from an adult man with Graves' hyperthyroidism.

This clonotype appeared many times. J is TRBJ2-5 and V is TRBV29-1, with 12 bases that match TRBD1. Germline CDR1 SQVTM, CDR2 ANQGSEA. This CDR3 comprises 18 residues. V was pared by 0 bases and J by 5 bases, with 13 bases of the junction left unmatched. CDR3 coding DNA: TGCAGCGTTGAAGATTTGGGACAGGGGGCTTTGGTTCGGGAGACCCAGTACTTC. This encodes CSVEDLGQGALVRETQYF.

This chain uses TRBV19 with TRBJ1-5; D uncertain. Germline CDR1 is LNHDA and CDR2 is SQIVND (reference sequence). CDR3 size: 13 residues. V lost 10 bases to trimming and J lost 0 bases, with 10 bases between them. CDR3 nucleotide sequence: TGTGCCACCTGGGAATATAGCAATCAGCCCCAGCATTTT. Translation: CATWEYSNQPQHF.

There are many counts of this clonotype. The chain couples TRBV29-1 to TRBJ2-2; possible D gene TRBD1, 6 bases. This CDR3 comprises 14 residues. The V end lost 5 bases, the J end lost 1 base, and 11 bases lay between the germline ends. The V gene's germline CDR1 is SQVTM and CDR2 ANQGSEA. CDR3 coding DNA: TGCAGCGTTCGGGACATAAGGAACACCGGGGAGCTGTTTTTT. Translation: CSVRDIRNTGELFF.

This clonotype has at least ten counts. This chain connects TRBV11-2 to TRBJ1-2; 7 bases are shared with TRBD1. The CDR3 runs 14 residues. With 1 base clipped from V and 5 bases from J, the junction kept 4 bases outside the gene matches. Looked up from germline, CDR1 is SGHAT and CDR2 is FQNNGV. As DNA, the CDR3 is TGTGCCAGCAGCTTAGGGGACAGCCGTTATGGCTACACCTTC. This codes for CASSLGDSRYGYTF.

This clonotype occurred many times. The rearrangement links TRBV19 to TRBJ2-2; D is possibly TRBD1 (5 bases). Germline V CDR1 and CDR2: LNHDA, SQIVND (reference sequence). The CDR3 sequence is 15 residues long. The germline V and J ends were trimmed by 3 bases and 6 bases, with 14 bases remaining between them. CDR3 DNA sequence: TGTGCCAGTAGTATGGGGCGGCATCTGCCCGGGGAGCTGTTTTTT. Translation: CASSMGRHLPGELFF.

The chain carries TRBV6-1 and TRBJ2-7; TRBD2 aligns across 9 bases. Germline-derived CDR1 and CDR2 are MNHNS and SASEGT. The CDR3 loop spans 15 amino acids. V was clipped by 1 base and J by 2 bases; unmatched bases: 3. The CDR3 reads CASSEETSGPYEQYF. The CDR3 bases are TGTGCCAGCAGTGAAGAAACTAGCGGGCCCTACGAGCAGTACTTC.

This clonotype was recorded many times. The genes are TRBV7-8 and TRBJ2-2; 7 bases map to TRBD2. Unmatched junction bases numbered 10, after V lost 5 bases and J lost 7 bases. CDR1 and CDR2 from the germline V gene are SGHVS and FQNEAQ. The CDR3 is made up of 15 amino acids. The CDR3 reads CASSLYLAENGELFF. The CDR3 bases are TGTGCCAGCAGCCTCTACCTAGCGGAAAACGGGGAGCTGTTTTTT.

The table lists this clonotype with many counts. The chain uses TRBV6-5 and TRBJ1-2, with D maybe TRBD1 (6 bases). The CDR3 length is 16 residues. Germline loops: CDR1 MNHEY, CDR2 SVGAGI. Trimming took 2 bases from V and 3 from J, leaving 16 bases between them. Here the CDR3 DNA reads TGTGCCAGCAGTTACACGGACAGACTGGTCGACTATGGCTACACCTTC. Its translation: CASSYTDRLVDYGYTF.

The CDR3 DNA follows: TGTGCCAGCTCGGCGGACAGGGTAGACACTGAAGCTTTCTTT. Translated: CASSADRVDTEAFF. The chain uses TRBV11-1 and TRBJ1-1, with 8 bases that match TRBD1. The CDR3 loop spans 14 amino acids. V lost 8 bases and J lost 3; bases outside the gene matches: 8. Germline lookup yields CDR1 SGHAT and CDR2 FQDESV (reference sequence).

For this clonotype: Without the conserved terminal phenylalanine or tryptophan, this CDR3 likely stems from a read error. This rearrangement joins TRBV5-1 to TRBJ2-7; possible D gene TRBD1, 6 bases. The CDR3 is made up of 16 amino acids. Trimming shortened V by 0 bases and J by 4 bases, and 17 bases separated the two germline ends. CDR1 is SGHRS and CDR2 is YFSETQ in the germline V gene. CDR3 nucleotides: TGCGCCAGCAGCTTGGCCTATTTCAACAGGGAATACGAGCAGTACCTC. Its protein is CASSLAYFNREYEQYL.

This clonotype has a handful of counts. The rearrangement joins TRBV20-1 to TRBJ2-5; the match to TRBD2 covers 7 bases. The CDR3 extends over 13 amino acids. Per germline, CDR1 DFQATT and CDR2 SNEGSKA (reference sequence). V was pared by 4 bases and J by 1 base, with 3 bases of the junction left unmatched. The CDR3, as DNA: TGCAGTGCTAAGGGACTATTCCAAGAGACCCAGTACTTC. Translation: CSAKGLFQETQYF.

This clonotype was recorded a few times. The DNA of the CDR3 is TGTGCCAGCGAGACAGCCGCGCCGCCCCACGAGCAGTACTTC. Amino acid sequence: CASETAAPPHEQYF. This chain connects TRBV12-3 or TRBV12-4 to TRBJ2-7; D may be TRBD1 (5 bases). There are 14 residues in the CDR3. V was cut by 8 bases and J by 5 bases, with 19 bases left in between.

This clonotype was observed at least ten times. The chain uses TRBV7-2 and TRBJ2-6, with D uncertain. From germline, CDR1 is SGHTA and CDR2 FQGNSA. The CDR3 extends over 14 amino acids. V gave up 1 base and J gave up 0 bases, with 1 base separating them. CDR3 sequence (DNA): TGTGCCAGCAGCTTAGACTCTGGGGCCAACGTCCTGACTTTC. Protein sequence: CASSLDSGANVLTF.

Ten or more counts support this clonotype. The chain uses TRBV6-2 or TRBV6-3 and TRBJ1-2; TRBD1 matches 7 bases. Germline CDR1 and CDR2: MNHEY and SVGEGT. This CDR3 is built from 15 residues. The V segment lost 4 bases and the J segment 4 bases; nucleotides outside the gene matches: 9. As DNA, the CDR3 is TGTGCCAGCAGTTCCTGGACAGGCGGCGTCTATGGCTACACCTTC. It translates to CASSSWTGGVYGYTF.

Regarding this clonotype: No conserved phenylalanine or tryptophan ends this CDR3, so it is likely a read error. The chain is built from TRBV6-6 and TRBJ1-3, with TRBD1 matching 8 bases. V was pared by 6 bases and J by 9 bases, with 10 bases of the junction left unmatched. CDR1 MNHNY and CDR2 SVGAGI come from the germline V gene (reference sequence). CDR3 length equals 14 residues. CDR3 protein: CASSPDRVYGTIYS. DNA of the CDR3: TGTGCCAGCAGCCCGGACAGGGTCTATGGCACCATATATTCT.

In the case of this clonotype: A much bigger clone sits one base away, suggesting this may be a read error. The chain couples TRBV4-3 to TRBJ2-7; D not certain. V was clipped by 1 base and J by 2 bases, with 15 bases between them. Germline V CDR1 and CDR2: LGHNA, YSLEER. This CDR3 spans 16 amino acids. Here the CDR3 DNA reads TGCGCCAGCAGCCAAGTCGGTCGGCTGGTCGCCTACGAGCAGTACTTC. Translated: CASSQVGRLVAYEQYF.

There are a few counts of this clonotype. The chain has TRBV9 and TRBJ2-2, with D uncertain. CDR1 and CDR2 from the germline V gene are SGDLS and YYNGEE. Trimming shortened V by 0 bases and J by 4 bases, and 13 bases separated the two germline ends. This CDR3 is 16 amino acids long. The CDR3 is CASSVAPVRITGELFF. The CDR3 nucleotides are TGTGCCAGCAGCGTAGCTCCAGTGAGGATCACCGGGGAGCTGTTTTTT.

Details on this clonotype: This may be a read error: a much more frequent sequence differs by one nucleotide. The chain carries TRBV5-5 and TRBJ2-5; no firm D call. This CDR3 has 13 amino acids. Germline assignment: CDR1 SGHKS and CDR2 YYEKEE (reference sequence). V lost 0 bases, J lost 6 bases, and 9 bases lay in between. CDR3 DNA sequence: TGTGCCAGCAGCTTGGTAAGGGCGAAGACCCAGTACTTC. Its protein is CASSLVRAKTQYF.

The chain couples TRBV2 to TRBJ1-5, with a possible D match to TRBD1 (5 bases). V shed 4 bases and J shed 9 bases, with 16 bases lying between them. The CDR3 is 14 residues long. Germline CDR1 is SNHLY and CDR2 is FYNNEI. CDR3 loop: CASSASTTVPPQHF. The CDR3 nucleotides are TGTGCCAGCAGTGCGAGTACGACAGTTCCGCCCCAGCATTTT.

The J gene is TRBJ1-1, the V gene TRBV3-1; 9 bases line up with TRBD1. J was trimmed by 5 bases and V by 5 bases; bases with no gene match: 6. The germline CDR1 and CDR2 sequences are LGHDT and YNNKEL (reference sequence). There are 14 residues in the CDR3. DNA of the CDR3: TGTGCCAGCAGCGCGAACAGGGGGCGGACTGAAGCTTTCTTT. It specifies CASSANRGRTEAFF.

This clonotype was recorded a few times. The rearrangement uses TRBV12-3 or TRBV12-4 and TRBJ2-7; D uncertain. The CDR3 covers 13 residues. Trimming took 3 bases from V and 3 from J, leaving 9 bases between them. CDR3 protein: CASSLVSLYEQYF. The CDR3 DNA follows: TGTGCCAGCAGTTTGGTCAGCCTCTACGAGCAGTACTTC.

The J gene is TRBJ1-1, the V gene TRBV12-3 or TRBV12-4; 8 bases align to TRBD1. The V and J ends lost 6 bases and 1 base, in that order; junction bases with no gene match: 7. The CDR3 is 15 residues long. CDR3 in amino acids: CASSKTGGRNTEAFF. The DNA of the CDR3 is TGTGCCAGCAGCAAAACAGGGGGTAGGAACACTGAAGCTTTCTTT.

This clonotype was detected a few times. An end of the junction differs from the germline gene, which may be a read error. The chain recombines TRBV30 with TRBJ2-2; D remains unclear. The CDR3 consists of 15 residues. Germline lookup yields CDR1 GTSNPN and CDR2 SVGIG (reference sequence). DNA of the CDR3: TGTGCCTGGAGTGTATCTTCCCGTGTGCTAGATGATTTCACATTT. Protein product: CAWSVSSRVLDDFTF.

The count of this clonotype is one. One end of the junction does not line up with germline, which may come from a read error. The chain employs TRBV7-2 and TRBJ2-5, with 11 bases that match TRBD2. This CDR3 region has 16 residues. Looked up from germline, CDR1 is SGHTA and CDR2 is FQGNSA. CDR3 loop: CATSQVTSGIRETQYF. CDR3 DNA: TGTGCCACCAGCCAGGTGACTAGCGGGATTCGCGAGACCCAGTACTTC. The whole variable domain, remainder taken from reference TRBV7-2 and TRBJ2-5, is GAGVSQSPSNKVTEKGKDVELRCDPISGHTALYWYRQSLGQGLEFLIYFQGNSAPDKSGLPSDRFSAERTGGSVSTLTIQRTQQEDSAVYLCATSQVTSGIRETQYFGPGTRLLVL.

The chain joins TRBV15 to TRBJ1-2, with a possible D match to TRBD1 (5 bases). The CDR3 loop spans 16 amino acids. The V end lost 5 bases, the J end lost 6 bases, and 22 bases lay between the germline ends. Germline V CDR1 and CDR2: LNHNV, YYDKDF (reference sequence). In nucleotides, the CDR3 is TGTGCCACCAGCGGGGTTAACCCGGGACTGAGTAATGGCTACACCTTC. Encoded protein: CATSGVNPGLSNGYTF. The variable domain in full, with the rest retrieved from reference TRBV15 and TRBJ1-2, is DAMVIQNPRYQVTQFGKPVTLSCSQTLNHNVMYWYQQKSSQAPKLLFHYYDKDFNNEADTPDNFQSRRPNTSFCFLDIRSPGLGDTAMYLCATSGVNPGLSNGYTFGSGTRLTVV.

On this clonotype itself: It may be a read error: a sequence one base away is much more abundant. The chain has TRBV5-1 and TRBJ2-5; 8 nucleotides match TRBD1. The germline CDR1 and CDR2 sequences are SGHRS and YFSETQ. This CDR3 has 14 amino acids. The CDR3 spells CAGSSRQGTETQYF. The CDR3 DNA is TGCGCCGGCAGCTCCCGACAGGGGACAGAGACCCAGTACTTC.

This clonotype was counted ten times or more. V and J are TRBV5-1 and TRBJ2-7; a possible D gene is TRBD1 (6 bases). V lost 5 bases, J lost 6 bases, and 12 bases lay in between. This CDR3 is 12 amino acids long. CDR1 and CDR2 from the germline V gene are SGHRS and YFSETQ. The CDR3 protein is CASRENRAEQYF. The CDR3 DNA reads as TGCGCCAGCAGGGAGAACAGGGCCGAGCAGTACTTC.

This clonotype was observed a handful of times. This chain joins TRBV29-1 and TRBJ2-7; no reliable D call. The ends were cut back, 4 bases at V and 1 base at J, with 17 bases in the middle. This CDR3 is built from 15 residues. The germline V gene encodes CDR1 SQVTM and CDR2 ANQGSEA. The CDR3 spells CSVGDLGAPSYEQYF. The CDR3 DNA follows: TGCAGCGTTGGGGATCTTGGCGCCCCATCCTACGAGCAGTACTTC.

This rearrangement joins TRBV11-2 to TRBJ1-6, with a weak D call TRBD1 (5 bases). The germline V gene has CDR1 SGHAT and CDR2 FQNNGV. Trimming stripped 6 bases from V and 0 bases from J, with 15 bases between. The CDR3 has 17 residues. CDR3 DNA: TGTGCCAGCAGGGATCAGGGAAAGAGCTCCTATAATTCACCCCTCCACTTT. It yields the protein CASRDQGKSSYNSPLHF.

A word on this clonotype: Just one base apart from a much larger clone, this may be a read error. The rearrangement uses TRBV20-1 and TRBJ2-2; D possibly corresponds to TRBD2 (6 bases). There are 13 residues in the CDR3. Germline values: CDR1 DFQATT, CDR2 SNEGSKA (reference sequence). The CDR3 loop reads CSANEGGPGELSF. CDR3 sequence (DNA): TGCAGTGCTAACGAGGGAGGTCCCGGGGAGCTGTCTTTT.

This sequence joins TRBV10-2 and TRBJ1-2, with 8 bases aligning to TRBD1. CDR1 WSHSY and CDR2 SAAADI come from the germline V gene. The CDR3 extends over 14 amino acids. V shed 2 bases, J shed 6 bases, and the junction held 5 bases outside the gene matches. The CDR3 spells CASSEPDRDHGYTF. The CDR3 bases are TGCGCCAGCAGTGAGCCGGACAGGGATCATGGCTACACCTTC.